The 26 T cell receptor beta chains below come from one sample, sequenced in a study of blood T cell repertoires in COVID-19. The method was immunoSEQ multiplex PCR; TCRdb's version includes in-frame clones alone and lacks a portion of them. The table has 300,000 to 400,000 clones, around nine tenths seen once; the top ten hold 5.5% to 7.5%. The sequenced sample consisted of peripheral blood. The source of these receptors is an older woman with COVID-19, enrolled during active disease.

This rearrangement joins TRBV5-6 to TRBJ2-1; D is unclear. Germline V lookup: CDR1 SGHDT, CDR2 YYEEEE. The CDR3 is made up of 15 amino acids. Trimming pared 2 bases from V and 0 bases from J, leaving 9 bases between. In DNA, the CDR3 is TGTGCCAGCAGCTTTCAGGCCAGCTCCTACAATGAGCAGTTCTTC. This sequence encodes CASSFQASSYNEQFF.

This clone was seen only a few times. The chain links TRBV24-1 to TRBJ2-2; a weak D match, TRBD1 (5 bases). The CDR3 has 16 residues. Trimming removed 8 bases at V and 6 bases at J, with 21 bases between. Germline CDR1 reads KGHDR; CDR2 reads SFDVKD. The CDR3 sequence: CATIARTPPGSGELFF. The CDR3 DNA sequence: TGTGCCACCATTGCTCGGACCCCCCCAGGGTCCGGGGAGCTGTTTTTT.

The V call is TRBV28, the J call TRBJ1-4; possibly TRBD1 for D (6 bases). Germline lookup yields CDR1 MDHEN and CDR2 SYDVKM. This CDR3 comprises 17 residues. V lost 5 bases to trimming and J lost 4 bases, with 20 bases between them. As DNA, the CDR3 is TGTGCCAGCAGTGGTCGGATTCTCAGGGGTGGTAATGAAAAACTGTTTTTT. Its protein is CASSGRILRGGNEKLFF.

The V call is TRBV20-1, the J call TRBJ2-7; D call uncertain. The CDR3 has 11 residues. Germline V gene sequence: CDR1 DFQATT, CDR2 SNEGSKA (reference sequence). V dropped 1 base and J dropped 7 bases, with 8 bases sitting between them. The CDR3 bases are TGCAGTGCTAGAGGAGGAACTGAGCAGTACTTC. It is translated as CSARGGTEQYF.

This clone was seen just once. The rearrangement uses TRBV2 and TRBJ2-7; 7 positions match TRBD1. This CDR3 has 16 amino acids. The V segment lost 7 bases and the J segment 0 bases; nucleotides outside the gene matches: 12. The germline V gene encodes CDR1 SNHLY and CDR2 FYNNEI. The chain's CDR3 is CASISTGSKSSYEQYF. CDR3 DNA: TGTGCCAGCATATCGACAGGGTCGAAGAGCTCCTACGAGCAGTACTTC.

The rearrangement links TRBV30 to TRBJ2-7; perhaps TRBD2 as D (5 bases). The ends were cut back, 4 bases at V and 2 bases at J, with 15 bases in the middle. The germline V gene encodes CDR1 GTSNPN and CDR2 SVGIG (reference sequence). This CDR3 has 14 residues. The CDR3 spells CAWIPAGSTYEQYF. Written as DNA, the CDR3 is TGTGCCTGGATACCGGCGGGTTCAACCTACGAGCAGTACTTC.

In DNA, the CDR3 is TGTGCCAGTAGTTTGGACAGGGAGCAGCCCCAGCATTTT. Encoded protein: CASSLDREQPQHF. This rearrangement joins TRBV19 to TRBJ1-5, with TRBD1 matching 8 bases. The germline V gene has CDR1 LNHDA and CDR2 SQIVND (reference sequence). CDR3 length: 13 residues. V dropped 5 bases and J dropped 7; count of bases not matched to a gene: 4.

The gene calls are TRBV28 and TRBJ2-2; 13 bases map to TRBD2. J gave up 5 bases and V 3 bases, and 3 bases lay outside the gene matches. The CDR3 sequence is 16 residues long. Germline CDR1 is MDHEN and CDR2 is SYDVKM. The CDR3: CASSLVTSGGTGELFF. CDR3 coding DNA: TGTGCCAGCAGTTTGGTGACTAGCGGGGGGACCGGGGAGCTGTTTTTT. Based on the CDR3 plus reference TRBV28 and TRBJ2-2, the full variable domain is DVKVTQSSRYLVKRTGEKVFLECVQDMDHENMFWYRQDPGLGLRLIYFSYDVKMKEKGDIPEGYSVSREKKERFSLILESASTNQTSMYLCASSLVTSGGTGELFFGEGSRLTVL.

V gene TRBV18 combines with J gene TRBJ1-6; no firm D call. The CDR3 contains 17 residues. The V end was cut by 2 bases, the J end by 5 bases, with 16 bases between. Looked up from germline, CDR1 is KGHSH and CDR2 is LQKENI. The CDR3 region has the DNA TGTGCCAGCTCACCAGGGGTTAGCAAGGGAGATAATTCACCCCTCCACTTT. Residues: CASSPGVSKGDNSPLHF. Variable domain in full (rest from reference TRBV18 and TRBJ1-6): NAGVMQNPRHLVRRRGQEARLRCSPMKGHSHVYWYRQLPEEGLKFMVYLQKENIIDESGMPKERFSAEFPKEGPSILRIQQVVRGDSAAYFCASSPGVSKGDNSPLHFGNGTRLTVT.

This chain links TRBV6-5 with TRBJ1-2; D possibly corresponds to TRBD1 (6 bases). The length of the CDR3 is 15 residues. Trimming removed 0 bases from V and 6 bases from J, with 14 bases in between. Germline V gene lookup returns CDR1 MNHEY and CDR2 SVGAGI. CDR3 coding DNA: TGTGCCAGCAGTTACTCCGTCGACAGGTTCAATGGCTACACCTTC. Amino acids: CASSYSVDRFNGYTF.

A few counts support this clone. The gene calls are TRBV6-5 and TRBJ1-3; 7 bases map to TRBD1. The CDR3 length is 14 residues. V shed 6 bases and J 3 bases; nucleotides not matched to a gene: 5. Germline CDR1 MNHEY, CDR2 SVGAGI. CDR3 sequence: CASSVTGFGNTIYF. The CDR3 coding sequence is TGTGCCAGCAGCGTGACAGGGTTTGGAAACACCATATATTTT.

The count of this clone is one. The V gene is TRBV7-3, the J gene TRBJ2-1; 7 bases agree with TRBD2. The CDR3 is 16 residues long. V lost 1 base, J lost 6 bases, and 9 bases stayed unmatched. The germline CDR1 and CDR2 sequences are SGHTA and FQGTGA. The CDR3 sequence: CASSLSGGAPSNEQFF. DNA of the CDR3: TGTGCCAGCAGCTTAAGCGGGGGAGCTCCCTCCAATGAGCAGTTCTTC.

The rearrangement uses TRBV27 and TRBJ1-3; 9 positions match TRBD1. This CDR3 spans 15 amino acids. V shed 6 bases and J 2 bases; nucleotides not matched to a gene: 5. The germline CDR1 and CDR2 sequences are MNHEY and SMNVEV (reference sequence). The CDR3 loop reads CASSPRDRAGNTIYF. The CDR3 DNA reads TGTGCCAGCAGCCCCCGGGACAGGGCTGGAAACACCATATATTTT.

This clone was seen just once. V and J are TRBV24-1 and TRBJ2-5; possible D gene TRBD1, 6 bases. The CDR3 is 18 residues long. V was shortened by 3 bases and J by 5 bases, with 24 bases between the two germline ends. Germline assignment: CDR1 KGHDR and CDR2 SFDVKD. The CDR3 nucleotides read TGTGCCACCAGTGATCCGGCCCGGGACATCGGGGCCCCTGAGACCCAGTACTTC. Its translation is CATSDPARDIGAPETQYF.

CDR3 sequence reads: CASSQAAGPASEQYF. CDR3 nucleotide sequence: TGTGCCAGCAGCCAAGCGGCGGGGCCGGCCTCCGAGCAGTACTTC. The chain combines TRBV3-1 (or the pseudogene TRBV3-2) with TRBJ2-7, with D perhaps TRBD2 (6 bases). CDR3 length equals 15 residues. Germline-derived CDR1 and CDR2 are LGHDT and YNNKEL (reference sequence). The ends were cut back, 1 base at V and 6 bases at J, with 16 bases in the middle.

This clone was detected only a few times. The same CDR3 also results from other DNA sequences found in this sample. The chain carries TRBV9 and TRBJ2-5; TRBD2 aligns across 8 bases. This CDR3 has 15 residues. Germline CDR1 reads SGDLS; CDR2 reads YYNGEE. Trimming took 1 base from V and 2 from J; bases not matched to a gene: 4. CDR3 DNA sequence: TGTGCCAGCAGCGTACTGAGCGGGGGACAAGAGACCCAGTACTTC. Its protein product is CASSVLSGGQETQYF.

In its sample, this clone was seen a few times. The CDR3 protein is CASSSLTSGGSYEQYF. The DNA for the CDR3 is TGTGCCAGCAGTTCCCTGACTAGCGGGGGATCCTACGAGCAGTACTTC. The gene calls are TRBV5-4 and TRBJ2-7, with 12 bases aligning to TRBD2. Germline V gene data show CDR1 as SGHNT and CDR2 as YYREEE (reference sequence). The trim removed 5 bases at V and 1 base at J, leaving 7 bases unmatched. The CDR3 totals 16 residues.

This chain links TRBV6-5 with TRBJ2-7; tentatively, D is TRBD2 (6 bases). This CDR3 spans 14 amino acids. From germline, CDR1 is MNHEY and CDR2 SVGAGI. The germline V and J ends were trimmed by 0 bases and 9 bases, with 15 bases remaining between them. CDR3 sequence: CASSYSAGFGGQYF. The CDR3, as DNA: TGTGCCAGCAGTTACTCAGCGGGTTTTGGTGGGCAGTACTTC.

The genes are TRBV10-2 and TRBJ1-6; possible D gene TRBD1, 6 bases. The V gene's germline CDR1 is WSHSY and CDR2 SAAADI. Trimming stripped 2 bases from V and 6 bases from J, with 11 bases between. The length of the CDR3 is 15 residues. This CDR3 is CASSETRQANSPLHF. CDR3 nucleotides: TGCGCCAGCAGTGAGACCCGACAGGCTAATTCACCCCTCCACTTT.

This chain links TRBV5-1 with TRBJ2-2; D is ambiguous. V lost 0 bases and J 0 bases, leaving 9 bases between the germline ends. Per the germline V gene, CDR1 is SGHRS and CDR2 is YFSETQ. The CDR3 spans 16 residues. CDR3 nucleotide sequence: TGCGCCAGCAGCTTGGAGTCACTCTCGAACACCGGGGAGCTGTTTTTT. This translates into CASSLESLSNTGELFF.

The genes are TRBV30 and TRBJ2-2; weak D call: TRBD1 (5 bases). CDR1 is GTSNPN, CDR2 SVGIG, per germline (reference sequence). The CDR3 extends over 13 amino acids. Trimming stripped 8 bases from V and 1 base from J, with 11 bases between. This chain's CDR3 is CAGAPGNTGELFF. The DNA of the CDR3 is TGTGCCGGGGCCCCCGGGAACACCGGGGAGCTGTTTTTT.

The rearrangement links TRBV27 to TRBJ2-7; no clear D. Per the germline V gene, CDR1 is MNHEY and CDR2 is SMNVEV (reference sequence). V was shortened by 2 bases and J by 0 bases, with 11 bases between the two germline ends. This CDR3 is built from 15 residues. DNA of the CDR3: TGTGCCAGCAGTTTAGGCCAGGCGAGCTCCTACGAGCAGTACTTC. Translation gives CASSLGQASSYEQYF.

The rearrangement joins TRBV20-1 to TRBJ2-5; tentative D call: TRBD1 (5 bases). The CDR3 consists of 11 residues. Germline V lookup: CDR1 DFQATT, CDR2 SNEGSKA (reference sequence). Between the trimmed V and J ends, which lost 7 bases and 2 bases, there was a span of 8 bases. CDR3: CSGQIQETQYF. CDR3 in DNA: TGCAGTGGACAGATTCAAGAGACCCAGTACTTC.

This clone was counted once. CDR3 region: CASSESPGGTEAFF. DNA of the CDR3: TGTGCCAGCAGTGAAAGTCCAGGGGGCACTGAAGCTTTCTTT. The V call is TRBV6-1, the J call TRBJ1-1; 7 bases fit TRBD1. The CDR3 is made up of 14 amino acids. V lost 2 bases, J lost 4 bases, and 4 bases stayed unmatched. The germline CDR1 and CDR2 sequences are MNHNS and SASEGT.

This chain connects TRBV30 to TRBJ1-5; D gene ambiguous. With 1 base removed from V and 9 bases from J, the gap between germline ends came to 13 bases. The CDR3 length is 13 residues. Germline V gives CDR1 GTSNPN, CDR2 SVGIG (reference sequence). The CDR3 bases are TGTGCCTGGAGTGGGGCAGTCTATGGGCCCCAGCATTTT. Protein sequence: CAWSGAVYGPQHF.

The genes are TRBV6-5 and TRBJ1-2, with D tentatively TRBD1 (5 bases). V lost 0 bases, J lost 7 bases, and 18 bases lay in between. The CDR3 is 16 residues long. Germline values: CDR1 MNHEY, CDR2 SVGAGI. The CDR3 is CASSYSSGRMSRGYTF. The CDR3 coding sequence is TGTGCCAGCAGTTACTCCTCAGGGAGGATGTCTCGTGGCTACACCTTC.